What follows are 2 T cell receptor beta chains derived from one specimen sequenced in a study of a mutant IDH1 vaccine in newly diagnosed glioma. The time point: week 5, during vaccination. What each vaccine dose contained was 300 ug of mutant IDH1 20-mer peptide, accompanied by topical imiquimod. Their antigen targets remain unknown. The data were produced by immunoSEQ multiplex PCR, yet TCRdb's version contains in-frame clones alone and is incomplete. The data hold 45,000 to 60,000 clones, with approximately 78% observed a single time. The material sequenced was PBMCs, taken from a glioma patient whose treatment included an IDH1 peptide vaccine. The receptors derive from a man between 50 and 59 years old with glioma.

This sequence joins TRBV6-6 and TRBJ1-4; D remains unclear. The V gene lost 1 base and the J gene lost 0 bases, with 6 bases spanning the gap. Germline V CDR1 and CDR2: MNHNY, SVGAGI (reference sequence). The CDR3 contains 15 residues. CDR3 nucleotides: TGTGCCAGCAGTTACTTGACGGCAACTAATGAAAAACTGTTTTTT. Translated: CASSYLTATNEKLFF.

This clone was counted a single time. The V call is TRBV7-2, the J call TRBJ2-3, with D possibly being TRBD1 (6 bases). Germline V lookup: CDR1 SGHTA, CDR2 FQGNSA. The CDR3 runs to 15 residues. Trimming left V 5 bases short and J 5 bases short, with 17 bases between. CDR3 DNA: TGTGCCAGCAGCCAAAACGCCGGGACAATAGATACGCAGTATTTT. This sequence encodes CASSQNAGTIDTQYF. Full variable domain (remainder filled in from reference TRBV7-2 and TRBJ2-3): GAGVSQSPSNKVTEKGKDVELRCDPISGHTALYWYRQSLGQGLEFLIYFQGNSAPDKSGLPSDRFSAERTGGSVSTLTIQRTQQEDSAVYLCASSQNAGTIDTQYFGPGTRLTVL.